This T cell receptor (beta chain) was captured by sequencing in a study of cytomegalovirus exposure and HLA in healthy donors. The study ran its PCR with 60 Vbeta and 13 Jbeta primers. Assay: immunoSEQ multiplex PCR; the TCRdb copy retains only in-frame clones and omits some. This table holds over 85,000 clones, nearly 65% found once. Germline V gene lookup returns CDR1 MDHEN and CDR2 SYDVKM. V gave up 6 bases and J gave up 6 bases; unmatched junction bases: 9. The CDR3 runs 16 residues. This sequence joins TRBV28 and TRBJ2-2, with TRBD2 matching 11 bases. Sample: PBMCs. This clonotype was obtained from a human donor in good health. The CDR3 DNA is TGTGCCAGCAGCATCCCCTTAGCGGGAGGGCCCGGGGAGCTGTTTTTT. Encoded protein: CASSIPLAGGPGELFF.